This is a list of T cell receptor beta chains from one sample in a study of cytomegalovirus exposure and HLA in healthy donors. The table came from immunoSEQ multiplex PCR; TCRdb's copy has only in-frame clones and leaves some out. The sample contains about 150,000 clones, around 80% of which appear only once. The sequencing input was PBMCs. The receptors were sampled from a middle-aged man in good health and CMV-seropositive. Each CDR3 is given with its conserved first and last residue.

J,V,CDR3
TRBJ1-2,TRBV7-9,CSSSLAETDPYGYTF
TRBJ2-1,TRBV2,CASSEGLKQFF
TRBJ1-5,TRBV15,CATSRDSGADQPQHF
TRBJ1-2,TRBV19,CASSGTGGVGYTF
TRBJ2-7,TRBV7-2,CASSLGAAGAYEQYF
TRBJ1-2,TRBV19,CASSIYKGPGYGYTF
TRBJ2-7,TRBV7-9,CASSAPRAGTSSYEQYF
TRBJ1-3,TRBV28,CASVSGGSGNTIYF
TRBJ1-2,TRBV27,CASSLDRGSGYTF
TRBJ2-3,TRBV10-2,CASTSLAGDTSTDTQYF
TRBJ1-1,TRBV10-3,CAISGGGSNTEAFF
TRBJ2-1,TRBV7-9,CASSLGGEGRYNEQFF
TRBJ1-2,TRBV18,CASSSDTNYGYTF
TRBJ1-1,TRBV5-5,CASSLEAGGSAEAFF
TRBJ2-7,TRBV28,CASRLTGYEQYF
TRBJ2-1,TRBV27,CASRRYRGIRDEQFF
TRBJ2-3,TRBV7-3,CASSLGASGLTDTQYF
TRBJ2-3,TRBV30,CACGQGADTQYF
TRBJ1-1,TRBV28,CASSSGGAALEAFF
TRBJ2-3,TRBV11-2,CASSLWGESRGRPDTQYF
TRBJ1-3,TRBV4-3,CASSFGVGGSSGNTIYF
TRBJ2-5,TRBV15,CATSSSGTAWETQYF
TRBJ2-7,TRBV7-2,CASSTNPRTSYEQYF
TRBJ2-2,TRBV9,CASSLGGTSGRTRTGELFF
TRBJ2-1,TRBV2,CASMGTGTEQFF
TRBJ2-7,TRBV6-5,CASSKGQVSSYEQYF
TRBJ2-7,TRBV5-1,CASSLGGDGEQYF
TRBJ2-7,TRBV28,CASSTTRGAYEQYF
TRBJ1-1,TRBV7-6,CASSPQRRGNTEAFF
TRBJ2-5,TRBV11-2,CASSLGEVAFETQYF
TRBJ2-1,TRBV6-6,CASSYGSGRSYNEQFF
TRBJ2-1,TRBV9,CASSVLGGPNEQFF
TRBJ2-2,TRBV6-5,CASSYWTSGTRGELFF
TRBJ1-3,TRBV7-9,CASSPVAGNTIYF
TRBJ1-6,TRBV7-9,CASSFGDRGFSPLHF
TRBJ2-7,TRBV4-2,CASSQVEVNEQYF
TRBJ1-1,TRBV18,CASSPKGAGAEAFF
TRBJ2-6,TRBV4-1,CASSQISLGVAVKSGANVLTF
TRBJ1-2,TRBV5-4,CASSFDQTGNYGYTF
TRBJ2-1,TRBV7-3,CASSGGREVGNEQFF
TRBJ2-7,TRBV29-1,CSVEDKISYEQYF
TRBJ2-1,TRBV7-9,CASSSSTSPGEQFF
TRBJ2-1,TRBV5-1,CASSLGWGGNPNEQFF
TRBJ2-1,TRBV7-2,CASSFGAGGSRNEQFF
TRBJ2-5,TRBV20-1,CSASKLETQYF
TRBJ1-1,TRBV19,CATGDSITEAFF
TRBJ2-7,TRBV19,CASSIDWGRLSCEQYF
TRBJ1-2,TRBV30,CAWSVKGAYGYTF
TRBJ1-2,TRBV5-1,CASSLARNYGYTF
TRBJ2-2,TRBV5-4,CASSLVPLGDTGELFF
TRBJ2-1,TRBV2,CASSERGRVPYNEQFF
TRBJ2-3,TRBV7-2,CASSQLAGLRTDTQYF
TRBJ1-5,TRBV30,CACSGDSNQPQHF
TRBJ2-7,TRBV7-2,CASSLTTSGRRGYEQYF
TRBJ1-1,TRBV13,CASSLTRMAEAFF
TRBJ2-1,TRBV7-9,CASSHTSGPGDEQFF
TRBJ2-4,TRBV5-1,CASSLFAAGAKNSQYF
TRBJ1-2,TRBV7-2,CASSLVGSDMAYGYTF
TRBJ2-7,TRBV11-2,CASSWNSDHSGEQYF